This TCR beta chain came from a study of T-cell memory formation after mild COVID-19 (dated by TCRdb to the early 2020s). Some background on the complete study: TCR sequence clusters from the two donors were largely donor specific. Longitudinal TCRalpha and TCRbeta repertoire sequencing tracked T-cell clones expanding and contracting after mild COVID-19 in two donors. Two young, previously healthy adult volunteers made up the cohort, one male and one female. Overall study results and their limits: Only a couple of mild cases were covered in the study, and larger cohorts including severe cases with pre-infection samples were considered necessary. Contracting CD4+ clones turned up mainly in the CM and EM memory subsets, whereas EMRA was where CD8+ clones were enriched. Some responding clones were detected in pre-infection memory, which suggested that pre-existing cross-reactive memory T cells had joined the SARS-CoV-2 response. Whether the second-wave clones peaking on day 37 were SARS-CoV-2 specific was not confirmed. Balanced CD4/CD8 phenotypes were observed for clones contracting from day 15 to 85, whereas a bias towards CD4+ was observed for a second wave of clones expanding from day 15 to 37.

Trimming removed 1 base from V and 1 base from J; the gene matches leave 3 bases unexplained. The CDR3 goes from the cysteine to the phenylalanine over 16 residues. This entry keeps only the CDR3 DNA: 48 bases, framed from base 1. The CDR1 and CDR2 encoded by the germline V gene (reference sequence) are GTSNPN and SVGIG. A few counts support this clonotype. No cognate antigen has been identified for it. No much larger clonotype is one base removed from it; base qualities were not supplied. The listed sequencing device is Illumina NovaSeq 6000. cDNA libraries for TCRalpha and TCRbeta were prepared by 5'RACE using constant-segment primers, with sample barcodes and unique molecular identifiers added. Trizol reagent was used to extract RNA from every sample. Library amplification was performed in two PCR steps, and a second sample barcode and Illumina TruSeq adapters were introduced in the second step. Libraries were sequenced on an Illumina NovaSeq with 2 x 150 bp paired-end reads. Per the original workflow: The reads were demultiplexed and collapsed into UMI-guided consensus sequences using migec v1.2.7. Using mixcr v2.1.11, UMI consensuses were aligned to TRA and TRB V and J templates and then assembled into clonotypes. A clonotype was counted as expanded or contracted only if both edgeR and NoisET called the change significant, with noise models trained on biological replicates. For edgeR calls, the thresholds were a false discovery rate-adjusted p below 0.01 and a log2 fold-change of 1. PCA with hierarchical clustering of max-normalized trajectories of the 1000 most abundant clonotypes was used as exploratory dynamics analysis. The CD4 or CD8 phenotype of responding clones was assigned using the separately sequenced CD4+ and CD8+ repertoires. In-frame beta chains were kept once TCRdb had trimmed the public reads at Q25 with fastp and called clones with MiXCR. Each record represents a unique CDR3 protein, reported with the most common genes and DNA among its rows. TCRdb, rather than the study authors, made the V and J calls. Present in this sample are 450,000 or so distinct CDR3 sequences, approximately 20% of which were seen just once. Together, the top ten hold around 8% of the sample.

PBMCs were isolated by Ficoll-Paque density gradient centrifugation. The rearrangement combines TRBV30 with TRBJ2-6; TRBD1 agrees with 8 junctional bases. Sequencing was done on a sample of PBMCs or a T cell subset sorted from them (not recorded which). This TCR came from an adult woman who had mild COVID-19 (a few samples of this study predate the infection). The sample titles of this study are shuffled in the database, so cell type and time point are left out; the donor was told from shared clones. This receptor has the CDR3 CAWSGGQVSGANVLTF. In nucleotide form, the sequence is TGTGCCTGGAGTGGGGGACAGGTATCTGGGGCCAACGTCCTGACTTTC.